This T cell receptor (beta chain) emerged from a study of control samples from healthy donors and cancer patients. Clones were read by immunoSEQ multiplex PCR, and TCRdb kept only the in-frame ones, dropping some. This sample has about 93,000 clones, with 88% found just once. The V gene lost 5 bases and the J gene lost 3 bases, with 14 bases spanning the gap. The CDR3 totals 15 residues. Germline CDR1 reads LGHDT; CDR2 reads YNNKEL (reference sequence). Input material: blood. This receptor was taken from a woman in her 70s in good health. The V and J genes are TRBV3-1 (or the pseudogene TRBV3-2) and TRBJ1-5; no definite D call. The CDR3 is CASSSRVSNNQPQHF. The CDR3 nucleotides are TGTGCCAGCAGCTCAAGGGTGAGCAACAATCAGCCCCAGCATTTT.